A single sample is the source of the 26 T cell receptor beta chains below, sequenced in a study of T cell repertoires in cytomegalovirus infection. TCRdb called the reads again in MiXCR, with one record for every CDR3 protein. The sample includes some 240,000 distinct CDR3 sequences, approximately 17% of them seen just once. Specimen: CD8+ T cells from PBMCs. These receptors all stem from a human donor in good health (CMV status not recorded). Some clones in this sample may be carry-over from other donors' samples.

This clonotype occurred a few times. The V gene is TRBV28, the J gene TRBJ2-1; 11 positions agree with TRBD2. CDR1 and CDR2 (germline): MDHEN, SYDVKM. CDR3 length equals 19 residues. J gave up 4 bases and V 3 bases, and 14 bases lay outside the gene matches. The CDR3 DNA is TGTGCCAGCAGTTTCCAAACTGGGGGACTAGCGGACGAGTACAATGAGCAGTTCTTC. Protein: CASSFQTGGLADEYNEQFF.

This chain uses TRBV2 with TRBJ2-2; TRBD1 is a possible D gene (5 bases). With 0 bases removed from V and 4 bases from J, the gap between germline ends came to 9 bases. The CDR3 has 15 residues. The germline CDR1 and CDR2 sequences are SNHLY and FYNNEI. In nucleotides, the CDR3 is TGTGCCAGCAGTGAAGCAGGGGCGGTCACCGGGGAGCTGTTTTTT. This translates into CASSEAGAVTGELFF.

A few counts support this clonotype. The CDR3 here is CASSLFKETQYF. The CDR3 bases are TGTGCCAGCAGCTTATTCAAGGAGACCCAGTACTTC. The chain employs TRBV11-2 and TRBJ2-5; D is unclear. This CDR3 comprises 12 residues. Germline V gene sequence: CDR1 SGHAT, CDR2 FQNNGV. Trimming took off 2 bases at V and 5 bases at J, with 6 bases between the two ends. Full variable domain (outside the CDR3, taken from reference TRBV11-2 and TRBJ2-5): EAGVAQSPRYKIIEKRQSVAFWCNPISGHATLYWYQQILGQGPKLLIQFQNNGVVDDSQLPKDRFSAERLKGVDSTLKIQPAKLEDSAVYLCASSLFKETQYFGPGTRLLVL.

This clonotype was detected many times. The V gene is TRBV7-6, the J gene TRBJ2-7; 8 nucleotides match TRBD1. Germline CDR1 and CDR2: SGHVS and FNYEAQ. The CDR3 extends over 13 amino acids. Trimming took 4 bases from V and 6 from J; bases not matched to a gene: 5. The CDR3 region has the DNA TGTGCCAGCAGCTCCGGACAGGGCGGCGAGCAGTACTTC. Translation: CASSSGQGGEQYF.

This clonotype was seen at least ten times. The J gene is TRBJ1-2, the V gene TRBV20-1; TRBD1 aligns across 9 bases. The trim removed 3 bases at V and 8 bases at J, leaving 10 bases unmatched. The CDR3 is 14 residues long. Germline CDR1 reads DFQATT; CDR2 reads SNEGSKA (reference sequence). DNA for the CDR3: TGCAGTGCTAGGAACCCCGGGACAGGGAACGGCTACACCTTC. Amino acids: CSARNPGTGNGYTF.

CDR3 amino acids: CSARQPHTGELFF. The CDR3 coding sequence is TGCAGTGCTAGACAGCCCCACACCGGGGAGCTGTTTTTT. The chain recombines TRBV20-1 with TRBJ2-2; D not certain. V was trimmed by 2 bases and J by 3 bases, leaving 7 bases between them. The CDR3 contains 13 residues. The germline gives CDR1 DFQATT, CDR2 SNEGSKA (reference sequence).

This clonotype was observed many times. The V gene is TRBV7-2, the J gene TRBJ2-5; 10 nucleotides agree with TRBD2. CDR1 is SGHTA and CDR2 is FQGNSA in the germline V gene. The CDR3 extends over 14 amino acids. V shed 5 bases and J 2 bases; nucleotides not matched to a gene: 2. For the CDR3, the DNA is TGTGCCAGCAGCCTGACTAGCGGGCAAGAGACCCAGTACTTC. It yields the protein CASSLTSGQETQYF.

V gene TRBV10-3 combines with J gene TRBJ1-2; 7 positions agree with TRBD1. The CDR3 extends over 14 amino acids. J was trimmed by 4 bases and V by 6 bases; bases with no gene match: 8. The germline V gene has CDR1 ENHRY and CDR2 SYGVKD. This CDR3 is CAISNLTGPYGYTF. The CDR3 DNA sequence: TGTGCCATCAGCAACCTGACAGGGCCCTATGGCTACACCTTC.

This clonotype appeared a few times. V and J are TRBV4-1 and TRBJ2-1, with 10 positions matching TRBD2. V gave up 2 bases and J gave up 5 bases; unmatched junction bases: 6. Germline V gene sequence: CDR1 MGHRA, CDR2 YSYEKL. CDR3 length: 16 amino acids. The CDR3 loop reads CASSQSLAGVHNEQFF. CDR3 DNA: TGCGCCAGCAGCCAAAGTCTAGCGGGGGTCCACAATGAGCAGTTCTTC.

The table lists this clonotype with a few counts. Being one base from a much bigger clone, this may be a read error. J is TRBJ2-7 and V is TRBV7-9; D is ambiguous. Trimming pared 5 bases from V and 3 bases from J, leaving 5 bases between. Germline V CDR1 and CDR2: SEHNR, FQNEAQ (reference sequence). This CDR3 has 11 residues. The CDR3 DNA follows: TGTGCCAGCAGCCCGTACTACGAGCAGTACTTC. Its translation: CASSPYYEQYF.

This clonotype has ten or more counts. The chain is built from TRBV12-3 or TRBV12-4 and TRBJ2-7; 11 bases agree with TRBD2. With 3 bases clipped from V and 5 bases from J, the junction kept 6 bases outside the gene matches. The CDR3 totals 15 residues. CDR3 loop: CASSFSLAGGHEQYF. The CDR3 region has the DNA TGTGCCAGCAGTTTCTCGCTAGCGGGGGGACACGAGCAGTACTTC.

This clonotype was seen more than once but under ten times. This chain links TRBV28 with TRBJ2-7; D is unresolved. The CDR3 covers 13 residues. Germline-derived CDR1 and CDR2 are MDHEN and SYDVKM. The chain's CDR3 is CAIRTPSTYEQYF. Here the CDR3 DNA reads TGTGCAATACGAACACCCAGTACCTACGAGCAGTACTTC. Variable domain in full (rest from reference TRBV28 and TRBJ2-7): DVKVTQSSRYLVKRTGEKVFLECVQDMDHENMFWYRQDPGLGLRLIYFSYDVKMKEKGDIPEGYSVSREKKERFSLILESASTNQTSMYLCAIRTPSTYEQYFGPGTRLTVT.

This clonotype has only a few counts. V and J are TRBV6-6 and TRBJ1-1; 10 bases are shared with TRBD1. The CDR3 sequence is 15 residues long. Germline CDR1 is MNHNY and CDR2 is SVGAGI (reference sequence). V dropped 5 bases and J dropped 4; count of bases not matched to a gene: 7. The CDR3 loop reads CASSKRGQGSTEAFF. CDR3 bases: TGTGCCAGCAGTAAGCGGGGACAGGGGAGCACTGAAGCTTTCTTT.

There are many counts of this clonotype. This rearrangement joins TRBV7-9 to TRBJ2-7; 8 positions agree with TRBD1. V shed 0 bases, J shed 7 bases, and the junction held 8 bases outside the gene matches. CDR3 length: 15 residues. Per the germline V gene, CDR1 is SEHNR and CDR2 is FQNEAQ (reference sequence). The CDR3 DNA is TGTGCCAGCAGCTTAGCGGGGGACAGGTTGGGTGAGCAGTACTTC. Encoded protein: CASSLAGDRLGEQYF.

The V call is TRBV6-5, the J call TRBJ2-3, with 10 bases matching TRBD2. The CDR3 spans 16 residues. The V segment lost 1 base and the J segment 5 bases; nucleotides outside the gene matches: 6. Per germline, CDR1 MNHEY and CDR2 SVGAGI. CDR3 bases: TGTGCCAGCAGTTACTTAAGCGGGGGGGCCGAAGATACGCAGTATTTT. As protein: CASSYLSGGAEDTQYF.

The table lists this clonotype with a few counts. The V gene is TRBV5-6, the J gene TRBJ1-5; D is unclear. The germline V gene encodes CDR1 SGHDT and CDR2 YYEEEE. V shed 2 bases and J shed 4 bases, with 13 bases lying between them. The CDR3 sequence is 15 residues long. CDR3 protein: CASSFLRDPNQPQHF. The CDR3, as DNA: TGTGCCAGCAGCTTTCTCAGAGACCCTAATCAGCCCCAGCATTTT.

This clonotype appeared many times. This chain connects TRBV7-2 to TRBJ2-7; weak D call: TRBD1 (7 bases). V lost 3 bases, J lost 2 bases, and 14 bases lay in between. The CDR3 has 15 amino acids. The germline CDR1 and CDR2 sequences are SGHTA and FQGNSA. For the CDR3, the DNA is TGTGCCAGCAGCTTGATTCAGGGGGGAACCTACGAGCAGTACTTC. Translating gives CASSLIQGGTYEQYF.

The rearrangement joins TRBV7-9 to TRBJ2-5; D not resolved. The CDR3 length is 16 residues. Per germline, CDR1 SEHNR and CDR2 FQNEAQ (reference sequence). V dropped 5 bases and J dropped 0 bases, with 16 bases sitting between them. Here the CDR3 reads CASSPEAGRYQETQYF. The CDR3 DNA reads TGTGCCAGCAGCCCGGAAGCTGGACGGTACCAAGAGACCCAGTACTTC.

V and J are TRBV27 and TRBJ2-1, with D tentatively TRBD2 (6 bases). The CDR3 loop spans 14 amino acids. Germline CDR1 and CDR2: MNHEY and SMNVEV (reference sequence). V lost 3 bases and J lost 2, with 8 bases in between. The CDR3 loop reads CASSLRETYNEQFF. DNA for the CDR3: TGTGCCAGCAGTTTGCGGGAAACCTACAATGAGCAGTTCTTC.

The sample holds many counts of this clonotype. This chain connects TRBV7-9 to TRBJ2-3; D might be TRBD2 (6 bases). The germline CDR1 and CDR2 sequences are SEHNR and FQNEAQ (reference sequence). Trimming cost V 5 bases and J 2 bases, with 11 bases left between them. CDR3 length: 14 residues. CDR3: CASSKLADTDTQYF. The CDR3 coding sequence is TGTGCCAGCAGCAAACTAGCAGACACAGATACGCAGTATTTT.

The chain combines TRBV20-1 with TRBJ1-2, with D unresolved. Between the trimmed V and J ends, which lost 0 bases and 4 bases, there was a span of 9 bases. The CDR3 has 13 amino acids. Per germline, CDR1 DFQATT and CDR2 SNEGSKA (reference sequence). CDR3 amino acids: CSARDTAPYGYTF. CDR3 sequence (DNA): TGCAGTGCTAGAGATACTGCACCCTATGGCTACACCTTC.

This clonotype was seen only a few times. The DNA for the CDR3 is TGCAGTGCTAGAGAACAGCCCAATAGCAATCAGCCCCAGCATTTT. This encodes CSAREQPNSNQPQHF. The chain employs TRBV20-1 and TRBJ1-5; D ambiguous. The CDR3 covers 15 residues. V dropped 0 bases and J dropped 0 bases, with 9 bases sitting between them. Germline V lookup: CDR1 DFQATT, CDR2 SNEGSKA (reference sequence).

The V gene is TRBV5-6, the J gene TRBJ2-5; tentative D call: TRBD2 (6 bases). Germline CDR1 SGHDT, CDR2 YYEEEE. V lost 4 bases and J 6 bases, leaving 13 bases between the germline ends. The CDR3 is 13 amino acids. This CDR3 reads CASSQEGWKTQYF. The CDR3 bases are TGTGCCAGCAGCCAGGAGGGTTGGAAGACCCAGTACTTC.

The chain uses TRBV20-1 and TRBJ2-2; D possibly uses TRBD1 or TRBD2 (5 bases each). V was pared by 6 bases and J by 2 bases, with 19 bases between. Per germline, CDR1 DFQATT and CDR2 SNEGSKA (reference sequence). The CDR3 contains 16 residues. The CDR3 DNA sequence: TGCAGTGCCCACCAGCTCCGGGACGGTAACACCGGGGAGCTGTTTTTT. Protein product: CSAHQLRDGNTGELFF.

This clonotype was found many times. The chain carries TRBV7-2 and TRBJ1-3; D gene unclear. Germline loops: CDR1 SGHTA, CDR2 FQGNSA. V was pared by 1 base and J by 0 bases, with 7 bases between. This CDR3 is built from 15 residues. CDR3 protein: CASSLVGFSGNTIYF. CDR3 DNA sequence: TGTGCCAGCAGCTTAGTAGGCTTCTCTGGAAACACCATATATTTT.

The gene calls are TRBV29-1 and TRBJ1-1; D uncertain. V lost 7 bases to trimming and J lost 1 base, with 7 bases between them. This CDR3 region has 11 residues. Germline assignment: CDR1 SQVTM and CDR2 ANQGSEA. CDR3 amino acids: CSGLWNTEAFF. The CDR3 DNA sequence: TGCAGCGGCCTGTGGAACACTGAAGCTTTCTTT.